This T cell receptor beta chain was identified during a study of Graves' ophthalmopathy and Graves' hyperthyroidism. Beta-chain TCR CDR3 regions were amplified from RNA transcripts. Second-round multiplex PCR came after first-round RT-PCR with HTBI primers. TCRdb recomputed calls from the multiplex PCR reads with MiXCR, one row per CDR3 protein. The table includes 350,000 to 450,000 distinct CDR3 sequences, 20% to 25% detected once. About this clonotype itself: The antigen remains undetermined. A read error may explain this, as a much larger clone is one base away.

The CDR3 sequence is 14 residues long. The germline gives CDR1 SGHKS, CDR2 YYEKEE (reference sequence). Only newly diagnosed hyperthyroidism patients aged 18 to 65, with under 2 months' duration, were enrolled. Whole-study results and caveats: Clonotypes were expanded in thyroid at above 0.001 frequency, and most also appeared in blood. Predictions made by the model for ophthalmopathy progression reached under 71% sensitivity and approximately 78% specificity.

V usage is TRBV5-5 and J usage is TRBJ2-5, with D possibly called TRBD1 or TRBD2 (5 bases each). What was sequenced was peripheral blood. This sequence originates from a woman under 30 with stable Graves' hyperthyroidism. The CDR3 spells CASSPQGFGETRYF. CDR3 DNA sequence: TGTGCCAGCAGCCCCCAGGGTTTCGGGGAGACCCGGTACTTC.